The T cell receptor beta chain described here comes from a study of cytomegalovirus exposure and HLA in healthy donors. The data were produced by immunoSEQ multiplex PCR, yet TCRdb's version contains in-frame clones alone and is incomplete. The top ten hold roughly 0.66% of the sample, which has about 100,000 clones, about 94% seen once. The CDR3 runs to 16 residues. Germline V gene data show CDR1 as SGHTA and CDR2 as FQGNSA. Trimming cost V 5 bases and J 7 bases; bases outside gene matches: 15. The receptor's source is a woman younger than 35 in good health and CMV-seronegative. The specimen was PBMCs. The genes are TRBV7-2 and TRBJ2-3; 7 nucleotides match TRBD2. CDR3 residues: CASSPRGVAGAHTQYF. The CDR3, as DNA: TGTGCCAGCAGCCCTCGGGGGGTAGCGGGTGCGCATACGCAGTATTTT.